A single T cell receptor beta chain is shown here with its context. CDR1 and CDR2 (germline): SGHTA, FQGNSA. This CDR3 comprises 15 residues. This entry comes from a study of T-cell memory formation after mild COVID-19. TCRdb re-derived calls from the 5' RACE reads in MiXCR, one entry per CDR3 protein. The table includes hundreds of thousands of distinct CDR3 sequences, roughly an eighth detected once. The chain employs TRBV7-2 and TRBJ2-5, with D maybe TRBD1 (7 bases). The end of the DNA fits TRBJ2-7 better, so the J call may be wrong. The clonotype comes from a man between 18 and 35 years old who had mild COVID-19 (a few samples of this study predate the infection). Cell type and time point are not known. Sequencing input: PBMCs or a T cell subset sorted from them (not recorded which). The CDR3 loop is CASSQTGRTKYEQYF. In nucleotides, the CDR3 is TGTGCCAGCAGTCAGACAGGGAGGACCAAGTACGAGCAGTACTTC.